Included here is one T cell receptor beta chain sequence, with context. The antigen is undetermined. Vbeta (60) and Jbeta (13) primers were used in the PCR. Authors' processing steps: Later, 65 million to 85 million unique TCR beta chains were counted in an analysis, and about 12 million of them were shared. Using immunoSEQ multiplex PCR, the repertoire was profiled, and TCRdb retains in-frame clones only, with some absent. That table supplies the V and J calls and clone size; D and trimming were determined from the DNA. Of roughly 150,000 clones in the sample, around 79% were seen once. This entry comes from a study of cytomegalovirus exposure and HLA in healthy donors. Whole-study results and caveats: TCR beta V segments were, for the most part, productive about 87% or about 30% of the time in an earlier analysis. Reported results showed that the classifier diagnosed cytomegalovirus status with high specificity and sensitivity.

Trimming took 3 bases from V and 11 from J; bases not matched to a gene: 9. The CDR3 is made up of 13 amino acids. The germline V gene encodes CDR1 LNHDA and CDR2 SQIVND (reference sequence). The sample comprised PBMCs. This TCR derives from a man between 18 and 35 years old in good health and CMV-seronegative. The chain has TRBV19 and TRBJ2-5; 7 bases line up with TRBD2. The CDR3 region is CASSMGGGSEQYF. Written as DNA, the CDR3 is TGTGCCAGTAGTATGGGGGGAGGGAGTGAGCAGTACTTC.